This entry describes one T cell receptor beta chain. The antigen is unknown. PCR amplification relied on 60 Vbeta primers (plus 13 Jbeta primers). The data were produced by immunoSEQ multiplex PCR, yet TCRdb's version contains in-frame clones alone and is incomplete. The sample shows about 140,000 clones, roughly three quarters of them seen only once. The CDR3 covers 11 residues. V lost 5 bases, J lost 9 bases, and 11 bases lay in between. Germline CDR1 and CDR2: MNHEY and SMNVEV (reference sequence). This record belongs to a study of cytomegalovirus exposure and HLA in healthy donors. General study results and limits: TCR beta sequences reportedly predicted most subjects' HLA-A and HLA-B alleles accurately. HLA allele associations emerged for 17,000 or so TCR beta sequences in a later analysis, at 0.05 false discovery rate. What was likely a sequencing artifact was a cluster of highly shared sequence variants.

This clonotype was sampled from a female donor in good health and CMV-seronegative. Sequencing input: PBMCs. V usage is TRBV27 and J usage is TRBJ2-7; D possibly corresponds to TRBD1 (6 bases). In DNA, the CDR3 is TGTGCCAGCAGTGCCGGGACACGGCAGTACTTC. Its protein is CASSAGTRQYF.